The T cell receptor beta chain described here comes from a study of T-cell reconstitution after alpha-beta-depleted transplantation in children. A TCRbeta library incorporating unique molecular identifiers was prepared. TCRdb re-derived calls from the PCR reads in MiXCR, one entry per CDR3 protein. The data hold approximately 420,000 distinct CDR3 sequences, with roughly 10% observed a single time. Sequencing was performed on PBMCs from the stem cell graft donor, taken from the stem cell graft. The TCR originated in a human donor who donated a stem cell graft to a child with acute myeloid leukemia.

The CDR3: CASSYRQDLSYEQYF. The CDR3 nucleotides are TGTGCCAGCAGTTATCGACAGGATCTATCCTACGAGCAGTACTTC. The rearrangement links TRBV6-2 or TRBV6-3 to TRBJ2-7, with D possibly being TRBD1 (6 bases). Trimming took 3 bases from V and 1 from J, leaving 13 bases between them. The CDR3 spans 15 residues. Germline V lookup: CDR1 MNHEY, CDR2 SVGEGT.